Presented here are 14 T cell receptor beta chains from one specimen sequenced in a study of blood T cell repertoires in COVID-19. The data were produced by immunoSEQ multiplex PCR, yet TCRdb's version contains in-frame clones alone and is incomplete. This table holds some 190,000 clones, roughly 84% found once. The sequenced material came from PBMCs or T cells enriched from blood (not recorded which). The receptors were gathered from a woman in her thirties who had been exposed to COVID-19.

This chain joins TRBV6-5 and TRBJ1-1; D is ambiguous. The CDR3 is 13 amino acids. V was shortened by 6 bases and J by 7 bases, with 15 bases between the two germline ends. Germline V gene sequence: CDR1 MNHEY, CDR2 SVGAGI. CDR3 coding DNA: TGTGCCAGCAGCGACCAACCCCGGGGTGAAGCTTTCTTT. It encodes CASSDQPRGEAFF.

V gene TRBV7-9 combines with J gene TRBJ2-5; 7 bases agree with TRBD1. Germline V gene data show CDR1 as SEHNR and CDR2 as FQNEAQ (reference sequence). The CDR3 totals 17 residues. V gave up 3 bases and J gave up 4 bases; unmatched junction bases: 14. DNA for the CDR3: TGTGCCAGCAGCTTCCAAGGGTACAGGGGTTTCGGAGAGACCCAGTACTTC. It translates to CASSFQGYRGFGETQYF.

This clone was detected only once. The rearrangement uses TRBV7-8 and TRBJ1-2; D remains unclear. Trimming left V 5 bases short and J 1 base short, with 5 bases between. Germline V lookup: CDR1 SGHVS, CDR2 FQNEAQ. There are 12 residues in the CDR3. The CDR3 nucleotides read TGTGCCAGCAGCCTTAGTAACTATGGCTACACCTTC. Protein product: CASSLSNYGYTF.

This chain uses TRBV16 with TRBJ1-5, with D maybe TRBD1 (5 bases). The germline V and J ends were trimmed by 1 base and 7 bases, with 11 bases remaining between them. The CDR3 runs to 14 residues. Germline-derived CDR1 and CDR2 are KGHSY and FQNENV. In nucleotides, the CDR3 is TGTGCCAGCAGCCAATTCGGCAGGGCCCAGCCCCAGCATTTT. As protein: CASSQFGRAQPQHF.

A single count supports this clone. The J gene is TRBJ1-6, the V gene TRBV9; 11 bases agree with TRBD1. Germline assignment: CDR1 SGDLS and CDR2 YYNGEE. V dropped 3 bases and J dropped 6; count of bases not matched to a gene: 8. The CDR3 is made up of 17 amino acids. CDR3 in amino acids: CASSADRGLKVNSPLHF. For the CDR3, the DNA is TGTGCCAGCAGCGCGGACAGGGGGCTCAAGGTTAATTCACCCCTCCACTTT. Using reference TRBV9 and TRBJ1-6 for the parts outside the CDR3, the full variable domain is DSGVTQTPKHLITATGQRVTLRCSPRSGDLSVYWYQQSLDQGLQFLIQYYNGEERAKGNILERFSAQQFPDLHSELNLSSLELGDSALYFCASSADRGLKVNSPLHFGNGTRLTVT.

This clone was seen a single time. The rearrangement joins TRBV11-2 to TRBJ2-1; 10 positions agree with TRBD2. The CDR3 loop spans 16 amino acids. With 6 bases clipped from V and 7 bases from J, the junction kept 12 bases outside the gene matches. CDR1 is SGHAT and CDR2 is FQNNGV in the germline V gene. CDR3 protein: CASRLPLAGVRNEQFF. Here the CDR3 DNA reads TGTGCCAGCAGACTTCCCCTAGCGGGGGTAAGGAATGAGCAGTTCTTC.

The chain combines TRBV5-4 with TRBJ1-2, with TRBD1 matching 7 bases. In germline, CDR1 is SGHNT, CDR2 YYREEE (reference sequence). Trimming at V came to 4 bases and at J to 2 bases, leaving 5 bases not matched to a gene. The CDR3 sequence is 14 residues long. CDR3 region: CASSPQGTNYGYTF. In nucleotides, the CDR3 is TGTGCCAGCAGCCCACAGGGGACCAACTATGGCTACACCTTC.

The chain joins TRBV7-6 to TRBJ2-1; 8 nucleotides match TRBD1. V shed 1 base, J shed 9 bases, and the junction held 5 bases outside the gene matches. Germline V gene sequence: CDR1 SGHVS, CDR2 FNYEAQ. The length of the CDR3 is 14 residues. CDR3 residues: CASSLVGQVSEQFF. In DNA, the CDR3 is TGTGCCAGCAGCTTAGTGGGACAGGTCAGTGAGCAGTTCTTC.

There are a few counts of this clone. The chain carries TRBV7-9 and TRBJ2-7, with D perhaps TRBD2 (7 bases). V was trimmed by 2 bases and J by 0 bases, leaving 20 bases between them. Germline CDR1 and CDR2: SEHNR and FQNEAQ (reference sequence). The CDR3 is 18 amino acids. This CDR3 is CASSLSTTGGHSSYEQYF. CDR3 coding DNA: TGTGCCAGCAGCTTATCCACTACCGGGGGGCACAGCTCCTACGAGCAGTACTTC.

The gene calls are TRBV7-3 and TRBJ1-2; D remains ambiguous. The CDR3 runs 14 residues. V was shortened by 2 bases and J by 8 bases, with 15 bases between the two germline ends. Germline lookup yields CDR1 SGHTA and CDR2 FQGTGA. CDR3 protein: CASSLDARGGGYTF. The CDR3 nucleotides read TGTGCCAGCAGCTTAGACGCACGGGGAGGAGGCTACACCTTC.

The genes are TRBV7-3 and TRBJ2-7; TRBD2 is a possible D gene (6 bases). Trimming stripped 2 bases from V and 1 base from J, with 15 bases between. The CDR3 runs 16 residues. Germline CDR1 and CDR2: SGHTA and FQGTGA. CDR3 loop: CASSLGPAGRSYEQYF. The CDR3 DNA sequence: TGTGCCAGCAGCTTAGGCCCCGCGGGAAGGTCCTACGAGCAGTACTTC. The full variable domain, its missing parts supplied by reference TRBV7-3 and TRBJ2-7, is GAGVSQTPSNKVTEKGKYVELRCDPISGHTALYWYRQSLGQGPEFLIYFQGTGAADDSGLPNDRFFAVRPEGSVSTLKIQRTERGDSAVYLCASSLGPAGRSYEQYFGPGTRLTVT.

J is TRBJ2-3 and V is TRBV24-1, with D maybe TRBD1 (7 bases). V was clipped by 2 bases and J by 6 bases, with 20 bases between them. This CDR3 contains 17 residues. From germline, CDR1 is KGHDR and CDR2 SFDVKD. The CDR3 reads CATSDSPLRGVEDTQYF. In DNA form, the CDR3 reads TGTGCCACCAGTGATTCACCACTCAGGGGGGTAGAGGATACGCAGTATTTT.

The chain uses TRBV19 and TRBJ2-3; 11 bases are shared with TRBD1. V dropped 3 bases and J dropped 5; count of bases not matched to a gene: 16. The germline gives CDR1 LNHDA, CDR2 SQIVND (reference sequence). The CDR3 runs 19 residues. CDR3: CASSIFGLGTGTGGDTQYF. The CDR3 nucleotides are TGTGCCAGTAGTATCTTCGGTTTGGGAACCGGGACAGGGGGAGATACGCAGTATTTT.

This chain connects TRBV14 to TRBJ2-7, with D possibly TRBD1 on 5 matching bases. CDR3 length: 11 residues. V lost 3 bases and J lost 5, with 5 bases in between. Germline CDR1 SGHDN, CDR2 FVKESK. CDR3 protein: CASSQDNEQYF. The CDR3, as DNA: TGTGCCAGCAGCCAGGACAACGAGCAGTACTTC.